This T cell receptor (beta chain) was profiled in a study of blood T cells in healthy people across ages. The CDR3 covers 13 residues. Deletions cut 6 bases from V and 1 base from J, with 9 bases between. The use of a sample-barcoded 5' primer and a J-beta primer mix characterized a second PCR of roughly 6 to 11 cycles. TCRdb re-called the 5' RACE reads with MiXCR, one entry per CDR3 protein. The top ten clones hold 15% to 20% of a sample with 650,000 to 1,000,000 distinct CDR3 sequences, 46% of them seen once. The receptor's source is an elderly man in good health. The sample was blood. The chain links TRBV12-3 or TRBV12-4 to TRBJ2-5, with unresolved D. CDR3 sequence: CASRNDIQETQYF. The CDR3 DNA reads TGTGCCAGCAGAAATGACATCCAAGAGACCCAGTACTTC.